The source of this TCR beta chain is a study of blood T cell repertoires in COVID-19. Study details: The United States, Italy and Spain supplied acute and convalescent COVID-19 samples.

Germline V CDR1 and CDR2: MNHEY, SMNVEV (reference sequence). The CDR3 contains 11 residues. The germline V and J ends were trimmed by 7 bases and 7 bases, with 10 bases remaining between them. This clone was counted a single time. How the authors handled the data: Amplified reference gene primers provided the basis for estimating nucleated cell counts. Clones were read by immunoSEQ multiplex PCR, and TCRdb kept only the in-frame ones, dropping some. The V and J calls and the clone size are those of that table, but D and trimming were determined from the DNA. Found here are just over 300,000 clones, 70% to 90% of them singletons; the top ten hold less than 2.5%. The age range of participants was 18 to 89 years, with residence in about two dozen US areas. Self-reported history from a screening survey and questionnaire set each donor's cohort.

The receptor was isolated from a man aged 25-40 years who had recovered from COVID-19. Sequencing was done on a sample of PBMCs or T cells enriched from blood (not recorded which). V usage is TRBV27 and J usage is TRBJ1-2, with D unclear. In DNA form, the CDR3 reads TGTGCCAGCATCTCCCGGGGTGGCTACACCTTC. Translation: CASISRGGYTF.